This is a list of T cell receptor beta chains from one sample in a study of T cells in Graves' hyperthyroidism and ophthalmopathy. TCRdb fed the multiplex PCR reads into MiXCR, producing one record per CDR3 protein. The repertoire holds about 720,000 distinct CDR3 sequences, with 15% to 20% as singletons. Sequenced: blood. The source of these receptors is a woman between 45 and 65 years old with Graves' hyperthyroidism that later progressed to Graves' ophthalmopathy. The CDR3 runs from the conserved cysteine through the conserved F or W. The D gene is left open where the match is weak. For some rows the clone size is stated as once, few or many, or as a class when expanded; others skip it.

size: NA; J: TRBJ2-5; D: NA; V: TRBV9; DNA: TGTGCCAGCAGCGTAGCTTCGGGGCCGGGGGAGACCCAGTACTTC; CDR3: CASSVASGPGETQYF
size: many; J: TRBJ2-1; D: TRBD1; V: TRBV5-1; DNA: TGCGCCAGCAGCTCTCCGACAGGGATCAGGTCCTACAATGAGCAGTTCTTC; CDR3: CASSSPTGIRSYNEQFF
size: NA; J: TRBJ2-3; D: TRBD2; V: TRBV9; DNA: TGTGCCAGCAGCGCACTAAGCAGCGGGGGCGGAACTAGCACAGATACGCAGTATTTT; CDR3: CASSALSSGGGTSTDTQYF
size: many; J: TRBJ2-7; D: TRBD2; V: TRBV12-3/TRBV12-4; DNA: TGTGCCAGCAGCGGACTAGCAAGGGAATCGTACGAGCAGTACTTC; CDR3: CASSGLARESYEQYF
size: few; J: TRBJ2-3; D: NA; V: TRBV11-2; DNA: TGTGCCAGCAGCTTAAGGGGGGCGAACACAGATACGCAGTATTTT; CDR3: CASSLRGANTDTQYF
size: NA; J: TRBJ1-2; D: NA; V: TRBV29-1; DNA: TGCAGCGTGGGGGACGGGAACTATGGCTACACCTTC; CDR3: CSVGDGNYGYTF
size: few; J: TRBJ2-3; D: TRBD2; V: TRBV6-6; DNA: TGTGCCAGCAGTTACACGAGACTAGCGGGGAGAGATACGCAGTATTTT; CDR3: CASSYTRLAGRDTQYF
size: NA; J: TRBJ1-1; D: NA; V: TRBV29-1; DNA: TGCAGCGCTCTCTCCTTGTCGGGGGCGACTGAAGCTTTCTTT; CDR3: CSALSLSGATEAFF
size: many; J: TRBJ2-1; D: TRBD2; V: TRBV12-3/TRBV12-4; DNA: TGTGCCAGCAGTCCCCGGGGTTGGCGGGGGGGCAGGAATGAGCAGTTCTTC; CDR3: CASSPRGWRGGRNEQFF
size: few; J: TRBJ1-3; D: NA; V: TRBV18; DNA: TGTGCCAGCTCATCAAATTCTGGAAACACCATATATTTT; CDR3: CASSSNSGNTIYF
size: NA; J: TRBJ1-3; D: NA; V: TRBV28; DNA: TGTGCCAGCAGGGAGGCTGGGCCCACCATATATTTT; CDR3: CASREAGPTIYF
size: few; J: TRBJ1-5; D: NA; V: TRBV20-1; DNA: TGCAGTGCTAGTGGTTCGGGGGCATTTCAGCCCCAGCATTTT; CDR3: CSASGSGAFQPQHF
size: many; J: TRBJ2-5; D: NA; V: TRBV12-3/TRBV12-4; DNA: TGTGCCAGCAGTTCGGGACTAGAGACCCAGTACTTC; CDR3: CASSSGLETQYF
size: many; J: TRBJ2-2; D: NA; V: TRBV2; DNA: TGTGCCAGCAGTTACGGGATCCCCGGTCTCGCCGGGGAGCTGTTTTTT; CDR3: CASSYGIPGLAGELFF
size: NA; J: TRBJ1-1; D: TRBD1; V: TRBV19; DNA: TGTGCCAGCAACCCTAACAGGGGTACTGAAGCTTTCTTT; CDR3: CASNPNRGTEAFF
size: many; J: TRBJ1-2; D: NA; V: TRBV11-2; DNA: TGTGCCAGCAGCTTGGGGGAAGCTAACTATGGCTACACCTTC; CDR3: CASSLGEANYGYTF
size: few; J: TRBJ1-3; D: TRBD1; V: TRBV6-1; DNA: TGTGCCAGCATCCGGGACAGCGGAAACACCATATATTTT; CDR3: CASIRDSGNTIYF
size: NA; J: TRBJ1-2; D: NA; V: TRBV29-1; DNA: TGCAGCGTTGAAATGGGGTATGGCTACACCTTC; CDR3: CSVEMGYGYTF
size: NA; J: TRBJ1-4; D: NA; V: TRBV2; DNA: TGTGCCAGCGCCAAAGAGGAAGAACTGTTTTTT; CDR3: CASAKEEELFF
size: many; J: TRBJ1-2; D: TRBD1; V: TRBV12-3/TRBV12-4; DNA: TGTGCCAGCACCCTACAGGGGGCGCATGGCTACACCTTC; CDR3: CASTLQGAHGYTF
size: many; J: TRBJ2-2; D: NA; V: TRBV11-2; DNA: TGTGCCAGCAGCATTATACAGGGTTACACCGGGGAGCTGTTTTTT; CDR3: CASSIIQGYTGELFF
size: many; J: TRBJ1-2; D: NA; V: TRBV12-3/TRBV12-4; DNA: TGTGCCAGCAGTTTCTTGTGGACAGTAGATGGCTACACCTTC; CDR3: CASSFLWTVDGYTF
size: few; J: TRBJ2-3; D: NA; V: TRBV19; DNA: TGTGCCAGTAGTATTTCGGGCCTGAAGTCTTCAGATACGCAGTATTTT; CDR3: CASSISGLKSSDTQYF
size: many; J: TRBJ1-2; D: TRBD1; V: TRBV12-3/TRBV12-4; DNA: TGTGCCAGCAGGTCAACGCCCGGGCAGACAGGGGGTGTGGACTATGGCTACACCTTC; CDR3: CASRSTPGQTGGVDYGYTF
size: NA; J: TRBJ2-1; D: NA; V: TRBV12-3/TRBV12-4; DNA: TGTGCCAGCAGTGACCGTTACAATGAGCAGTTCTTC; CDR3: CASSDRYNEQFF
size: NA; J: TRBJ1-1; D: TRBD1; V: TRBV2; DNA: TGTGCCAGCATGGGGACAGCTGAACGGATCAAAGCTTTCTTT; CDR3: CASMGTAERIKAFF
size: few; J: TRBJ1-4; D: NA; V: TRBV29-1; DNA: TGCAGCGTTGAGGAAAACATCCGTCCTAATGAAAAACTGTTTTTT; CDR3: CSVEENIRPNEKLFF
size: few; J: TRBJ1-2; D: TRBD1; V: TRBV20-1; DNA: TGCAGTGCTAGAGAAGGGGGCCGCTATGGCTACACCTTC; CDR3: CSAREGGRYGYTF
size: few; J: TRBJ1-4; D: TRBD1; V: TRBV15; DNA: TGTGCCACCAGCAGAGCGGGACAGGGGGTAGAAAAACTGTTTTTT; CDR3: CATSRAGQGVEKLFF